A selection of T cell receptor beta chains follows, all from one sample in a study of T cell responses to AZD1222 COVID-19 vaccine. Libraries were prepared by immunoSEQ multiplex PCR; TCRdb keeps only in-frame clonotypes and omits some of them. Among roughly 93,000 clones, roughly 85% were seen once, and the ten largest hold 5% to 6.5%. This material consisted of peripheral blood, taken on day 0 of AZD1222 vaccination. The receptor source for this set is an adult in good health. Each CDR3 is given with its conserved first and last residue. The order of the fields is clone size, D gene, J gene, V gene, CDR3 protein, CDR3 DNA. A D gene is named only where the DNA matches it firmly. Clone size is shown for a subset of rows, as once, few, many or a class of expanded clone.

clone size: .; D gene: TRBD1; J gene: TRBJ1-1; V gene: TRBV3-1/TRBV3-2; CDR3 protein: CASSQAQGARVDTEAFF; CDR3 DNA: TGTGCCAGCAGCCAAGCTCAGGGGGCGCGGGTGGACACTGAAGCTTTCTTT
clone size: .; D gene: .; J gene: TRBJ1-5; V gene: TRBV19; CDR3 protein: CASSISGVNQPQHF; CDR3 DNA: TGTGCCAGTAGTATAAGTGGTGTCAATCAGCCCCAGCATTTT
clone size: .; D gene: .; J gene: TRBJ2-7; V gene: TRBV5-4; CDR3 protein: CASSLGGHMLSEQYF; CDR3 DNA: TGTGCCAGCAGCCTGGGGGGACATATGCTCAGCGAGCAGTACTTC
clone size: .; D gene: .; J gene: TRBJ1-2; V gene: TRBV6-2/TRBV6-3; CDR3 protein: CASSPGSGGYTF; CDR3 DNA: TGTGCCAGCAGTCCCGGGTCGGGTGGCTACACCTTC
clone size: once; D gene: TRBD1; J gene: TRBJ2-7; V gene: TRBV5-4; CDR3 protein: CASSYRGPNEQYF; CDR3 DNA: TGTGCCAGCAGCTACAGGGGGCCGAACGAGCAGTACTTC
clone size: .; D gene: .; J gene: TRBJ2-3; V gene: TRBV20-1; CDR3 protein: CSATRPDTQYF; CDR3 DNA: TGCAGTGCTACCCGGCCAGATACGCAGTATTTT
clone size: .; D gene: .; J gene: TRBJ1-1; V gene: TRBV6-6; CDR3 protein: CASRSFMGAEAFF; CDR3 DNA: TGTGCCAGCAGATCGTTTATGGGCGCTGAAGCTTTCTTT
clone size: .; D gene: TRBD2; J gene: TRBJ2-1; V gene: TRBV7-9; CDR3 protein: CASSVRAGVSFNEQFF; CDR3 DNA: TGTGCCAGCAGCGTCAGAGCGGGAGTTTCCTTCAATGAGCAGTTCTTC
clone size: .; D gene: .; J gene: TRBJ2-1; V gene: TRBV11-2; CDR3 protein: CASSRPGTVNNEQFF; CDR3 DNA: TGTGCCAGCAGCCGGCCCGGGACTGTTAACAATGAGCAGTTCTTC
clone size: .; D gene: .; J gene: TRBJ1-1; V gene: TRBV12-5; CDR3 protein: CASYLGRVNEAFF; CDR3 DNA: TGTGCTAGTTATTTGGGCAGGGTTAATGAAGCTTTCTTT
clone size: .; D gene: .; J gene: TRBJ2-7; V gene: TRBV6-1; CDR3 protein: CASSEPDEGLQYF; CDR3 DNA: TGTGCCAGCAGTGAACCCGACGAGGGTCTGCAGTACTTC
clone size: .; D gene: .; J gene: TRBJ1-1; V gene: TRBV7-6; CDR3 protein: CASSHARGKNTEAFF; CDR3 DNA: TGTGCCAGCAGCCACGCCCGGGGCAAGAACACTGAAGCTTTCTTT